A single sample gave rise to the 21 T cell receptor beta chains below, sequenced in a study of HIV-infected patients and healthy controls. Reverse transcription used roughly 480 ng RNA and constant-region primers for alpha and beta. Using multiplexing indices, alpha and beta chain libraries were generated apart by chain-specific third strand synthesis. TCRdb recomputed calls from the 5' RACE reads with MiXCR, one row per CDR3 protein. Among about 5,000 distinct CDR3 sequences listed, roughly 22% were seen once. Roughly three months, about 14 weeks, into antiretroviral therapy, follow-up blood was collected. The repertoire came from unfractionated whole blood and reflected all unsorted peripheral T cells. Source: blood, taken during antiretroviral therapy. The receptors derive from an adult with HIV infection.

In its sample, this clonotype ranks as medium-sized. The rearrangement links TRBV10-3 to TRBJ2-5, with 12 bases identical to TRBD1. Unmatched junction bases numbered 3, after V lost 2 bases and J lost 5 bases. This CDR3 is built from 15 residues. Germline loops: CDR1 ENHRY, CDR2 SYGVKD. The CDR3 is CAISEGTGGEETQYF. CDR3 DNA: TGTGCCATCAGTGAGGGGACAGGGGGCGAGGAGACCCAGTACTTC.

This clonotype is categorized as medium-sized (0.01 to 0.1%). The V call is TRBV7-2, the J call TRBJ2-3, with TRBD2 matching over 9 bases. J lost 5 bases, V lost 3 bases, and 3 bases had no gene match. The germline V gene encodes CDR1 SGHTA and CDR2 FQGNSA. This CDR3 comprises 14 residues. CDR3 protein: CASSFRTSEDTQYF. The CDR3 DNA is TGTGCCAGCAGCTTCCGGACTAGCGAAGATACGCAGTATTTT. Looking up the rest from reference TRBV7-2 and TRBJ2-3 gives the full variable domain: GAGVSQSPSNKVTEKGKDVELRCDPISGHTALYWYRQSLGQGLEFLIYFQGNSAPDKSGLPSDRFSAERTGGSVSTLTIQRTQQEDSAVYLCASSFRTSEDTQYFGPGTRLTVL.

This clonotype has a count of ten or more. In DNA, the CDR3 is TGTGCCAGCAGCACTCGGGGGGATCAATACAATGAGCAGTTCTTC. This sequence encodes CASSTRGDQYNEQFF. The chain links TRBV9 to TRBJ2-1, with 7 bases fitting TRBD2. The germline V gene has CDR1 SGDLS and CDR2 YYNGEE. The CDR3 has 15 residues. Trimming cost V 4 bases and J 4 bases; bases outside gene matches: 8. The whole variable domain, remainder taken from reference TRBV9 and TRBJ2-1, is DSGVTQTPKHLITATGQRVTLRCSPRSGDLSVYWYQQSLDQGLQFLIQYYNGEERAKGNILERFSAQQFPDLHSELNLSSLELGDSALYFCASSTRGDQYNEQFFGPGTRLTVL.

The chain is built from TRBV4-1 and TRBJ2-3, with D perhaps assigned TRBD1 or TRBD2 (7 bases each). This CDR3 spans 16 amino acids. The germline gives CDR1 MGHRA, CDR2 YSYEKL. V was trimmed by 2 bases and J by 2 bases, leaving 14 bases between them. The CDR3 spells CASSQREGAYTDTQYF. The CDR3 DNA is TGCGCCAGCAGCCAAAGGGAGGGGGCGTACACAGATACGCAGTATTTT.

This clonotype occurred many times. The V call is TRBV25-1, the J call TRBJ2-1; TRBD1 matches at 7 bases. CDR1 and CDR2 from the germline V gene are MGHDK and SYGVNS. The junction had 3 bases not matched to a gene; V was cut back by 4 bases and J by 3 bases. The CDR3 runs 14 residues. CDR3 in amino acids: CASSGYRGYNEQFF. The CDR3 DNA is TGTGCCAGCAGTGGATACAGGGGCTACAATGAGCAGTTCTTC.

Judged by abundance, this clonotype is medium-sized (0.01 to 0.1%). This chain connects TRBV3-1 to TRBJ1-2; D unresolved. Germline lookup yields CDR1 LGHDT and CDR2 YNNKEL (reference sequence). The CDR3 is made up of 14 amino acids. Trimming shortened V by 7 bases and J by 8 bases, and 20 bases separated the two germline ends. CDR3 coding DNA: TGTGCCAGCAACTCTATGCGGGGTAGTGTCGGCTACACCTTC. It is translated as CASNSMRGSVGYTF.

This clonotype has at least ten counts. This sequence joins TRBV12-3 or TRBV12-4 and TRBJ1-6, with D unresolved. The CDR3 has 15 amino acids. With 3 bases removed from V and 9 bases from J, the gap between germline ends came to 15 bases. The CDR3 region is CASSLYGGETSPLHF. In nucleotides, the CDR3 is TGTGCCAGCAGTTTGTATGGTGGAGAGACTTCACCCCTCCACTTT.

Within the sample, this clonotype is medium-sized. V usage is TRBV2 and J usage is TRBJ2-2; TRBD2 is a possible D gene (6 bases). The CDR3 is 16 amino acids. Germline-derived CDR1 and CDR2 are SNHLY and FYNNEI. The V gene lost 8 bases and the J gene lost 0 bases, with 16 bases spanning the gap. The CDR3 DNA is TGTGCCAGCCACGCCGCGGGGACTGCGAACACCGGGGAGCTGTTTTTT. Its protein product is CASHAAGTANTGELFF.

This clonotype has ten or more counts. The chain joins TRBV5-5 to TRBJ1-2, with a possible D match to TRBD1 (6 bases). The CDR3 totals 12 residues. From germline, CDR1 is SGHKS and CDR2 YYEKEE (reference sequence). Trimming shortened V by 3 bases and J by 8 bases, and 11 bases separated the two germline ends. The CDR3 sequence is CASSWDTLGYTF. CDR3 DNA: TGTGCCAGCAGCTGGGACACTTTGGGCTACACCTTC.

In its sample, this clonotype ranks as medium-sized (0.01 to 0.1%). The chain uses TRBV15 and TRBJ1-1; 7 positions agree with TRBD1. The ends lost 2 bases at V and 2 bases at J; junction bases unmatched: 2. The V gene's germline CDR1 is LNHNV and CDR2 YYDKDF (reference sequence). The CDR3 sequence is 14 residues long. This chain's CDR3 is CATSRNRGNTEAFF. CDR3 bases: TGTGCCACCAGCAGAAACAGGGGCAACACTGAAGCTTTCTTT.

As regards this clonotype: This may arise from a read error, as a much more abundant clone is one base away. V usage is TRBV4-1 and J usage is TRBJ1-1, with D perhaps matching TRBD1 (5 bases). Germline V gives CDR1 MGHRA, CDR2 YSYEKL. This CDR3 is 15 amino acids long. V was clipped by 1 base and J by 3 bases, with 12 bases between them. The CDR3 reads CASSQARDWDTEAFF. CDR3 sequence (DNA): TGCGCCAGCAGCCAAGCAAGGGACTGGGACACTGAAGCTTTCTTT.

Sample share makes this clonotype medium-sized. V and J are TRBV7-9 and TRBJ2-2; D remains unclear. Trimming removed 1 base from V and 6 bases from J, with 12 bases in between. CDR1 SEHNR and CDR2 FQNEAQ come from the germline V gene (reference sequence). The CDR3 consists of 15 residues. In DNA, the CDR3 is TGTGCCAGCAGCTTAGTGATCCACGGATCCGGGGAGCTGTTTTTT. This sequence encodes CASSLVIHGSGELFF.

This clonotype is a singleton in its sample. It may be a read error: a sequence one base away is much more abundant. The chain recombines TRBV25-1 with TRBJ2-5; D may be TRBD2 (6 bases). This CDR3 is 13 amino acids long. The germline CDR1 and CDR2 sequences are MGHDK and SYGVNS. V lost 8 bases and J 2 bases, leaving 12 bases between the germline ends. The CDR3 sequence is CASGGLRQETQYF. CDR3 nucleotide sequence: TGTGCCAGCGGGGGACTGAGACAAGAGACCCAGTACTTC.

This clonotype turned up a few times. CDR3: CASSWGQAQETQYF. The CDR3 DNA is TGTGCCAGCAGTTGGGGACAGGCACAAGAGACCCAGTACTTC. V and J are TRBV12-3 or TRBV12-4 and TRBJ2-5, with TRBD1 matching 8 bases. Trimming cost V 4 bases and J 2 bases; bases outside gene matches: 3. CDR3 length: 14 amino acids.

By share, this clonotype ranks as medium-sized (0.01 to 0.1%). The chain links TRBV7-6 to TRBJ2-2, with 7 bases fitting TRBD2. The junction had 3 bases not matched to a gene; V was cut back by 5 bases and J by 6 bases. The CDR3 covers 13 residues. Germline values: CDR1 SGHVS, CDR2 FNYEAQ. CDR3 loop: CASSPSGSGELFF. In DNA form, the CDR3 reads TGTGCCAGCAGCCCTAGCGGCTCCGGGGAGCTGTTTTTT.

This clonotype has at least ten counts. The rearrangement uses TRBV9 and TRBJ1-6; 7 bases are shared with TRBD1. CDR1 is SGDLS, CDR2 YYNGEE, per germline. The CDR3 sequence is 17 residues long. V was clipped by 4 bases and J by 1 base; unmatched bases: 8. The CDR3 bases are TGTGCCAGCAGCATAGACAGGGTTCAGTCCTATAATTCACCCCTCCACTTT. Translated, it gives CASSIDRVQSYNSPLHF.

Comment on this clonotype: This may be a read error: a much more frequent sequence differs by one nucleotide. The genes are TRBV6-6 and TRBJ2-5, with 10 bases lining up with TRBD2. The CDR3 covers 14 residues. V shed 6 bases, J shed 4 bases, and the junction held 5 bases outside the gene matches. The germline V gene encodes CDR1 MNHNY and CDR2 SVGAGI (reference sequence). This CDR3 reads CASSLSGGLETQYF. The CDR3, as DNA: TGTGCCAGCAGCCTTAGCGGGGGGCTAGAGACCCAGTACTTC.

By share, this clonotype counts as medium-sized. This sequence joins TRBV5-1 and TRBJ2-7; a weak D match, TRBD2 (6 bases). Trimming pared 4 bases from V and 1 base from J, leaving 15 bases between. The CDR3 length is 15 residues. The V gene's germline CDR1 is SGHRS and CDR2 YFSETQ. The CDR3 DNA reads as TGCGCCAGCAGCCCAGGCGGGACCTCGTCCTACGAGCAGTACTTC. Amino acid sequence: CASSPGGTSSYEQYF.

Turning to this clonotype: This may be a read error: a much more frequent sequence differs by one nucleotide. The genes are TRBV13 and TRBJ2-7; no definite D call. CDR1 is PRHDT and CDR2 is FYEKMQ in the germline V gene (reference sequence). This CDR3 region has 17 residues. The germline V and J ends were trimmed by 1 base and 3 bases, with 19 bases remaining between them. Written as DNA, the CDR3 is TGTGCCAGCAGCTTAGATGGAAAGTGGGCGAAGGACTACGAGCAGTACTTC. Its translation: CASSLDGKWAKDYEQYF.

This clonotype qualifies as medium-sized. This chain joins TRBV20-1 and TRBJ2-2; 8 bases are a match to TRBD2. The germline V gene encodes CDR1 DFQATT and CDR2 SNEGSKA (reference sequence). This CDR3 region has 16 residues. J gave up 3 bases and V 0 bases, and 6 bases lay outside the gene matches. The CDR3 DNA follows: TGCAGTGCTAGAGATCGGAGGCGGGAGGACACCGGGGAGCTGTTTTTT. It encodes CSARDRRREDTGELFF.

By its share, this clonotype is medium-sized (0.01 to 0.1%). This chain links TRBV7-9 with TRBJ2-6, with D perhaps matching TRBD1 (7 bases). This CDR3 has 18 amino acids. V lost 4 bases and J lost 3, with 19 bases in between. CDR1 and CDR2 (germline): SEHNR, FQNEAQ (reference sequence). CDR3 sequence: CASSSRDSPPGGANVLTF. The CDR3 region has the DNA TGTGCCAGCAGCTCGCGGGACAGTCCTCCAGGTGGGGCCAACGTCCTGACTTTC.